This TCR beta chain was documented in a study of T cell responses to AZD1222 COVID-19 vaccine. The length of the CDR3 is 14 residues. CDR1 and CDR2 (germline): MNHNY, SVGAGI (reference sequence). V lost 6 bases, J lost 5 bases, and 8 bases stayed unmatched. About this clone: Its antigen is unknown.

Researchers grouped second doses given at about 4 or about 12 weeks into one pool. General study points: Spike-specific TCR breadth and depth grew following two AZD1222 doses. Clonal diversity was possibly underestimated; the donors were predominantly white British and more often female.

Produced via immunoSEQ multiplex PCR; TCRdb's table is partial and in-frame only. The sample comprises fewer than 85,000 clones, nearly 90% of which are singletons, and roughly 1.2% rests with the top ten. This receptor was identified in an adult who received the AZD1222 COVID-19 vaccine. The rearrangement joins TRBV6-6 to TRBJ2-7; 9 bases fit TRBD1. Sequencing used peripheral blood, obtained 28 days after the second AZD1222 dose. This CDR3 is CASRPRTGDHEQYF. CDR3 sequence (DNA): TGTGCCAGCAGACCCCGGACAGGGGACCACGAGCAGTACTTC.